This TCR beta chain was sequenced in a study of T cell repertoires in cytomegalovirus infection. Overall study context: Selected CMV epitopes included recently identified HLA-C-restricted ones as well as well-studied HLA-B-restricted ones.

About this clonotype itself: Its antigen is undetermined.

MiXCR, run by TCRdb on the reads, gives a single entry per CDR3 protein. The sample lists 150,000 or so distinct CDR3 sequences; approximately 30% were seen once. Germline V CDR1 and CDR2: SGHTA, FQGNSA. The CDR3 runs to 12 residues. Trimming removed 5 bases from V and 1 base from J, with 3 bases in between. The rearrangement links TRBV7-2 to TRBJ1-5; D unresolved. This clonotype originated in a human donor in good health (CMV status not recorded). Some clones in this sample may be carry-over from other donors' samples. This sample comprised CD8+ T cells from cultured PBMCs, obtained from culture after CMV antigen stimulation. CDR3 coding DNA: TGTGCCAGCAGCGCAAGCAATCAGCCCCAGCATTTT. Its translation is CASSASNQPQHF.